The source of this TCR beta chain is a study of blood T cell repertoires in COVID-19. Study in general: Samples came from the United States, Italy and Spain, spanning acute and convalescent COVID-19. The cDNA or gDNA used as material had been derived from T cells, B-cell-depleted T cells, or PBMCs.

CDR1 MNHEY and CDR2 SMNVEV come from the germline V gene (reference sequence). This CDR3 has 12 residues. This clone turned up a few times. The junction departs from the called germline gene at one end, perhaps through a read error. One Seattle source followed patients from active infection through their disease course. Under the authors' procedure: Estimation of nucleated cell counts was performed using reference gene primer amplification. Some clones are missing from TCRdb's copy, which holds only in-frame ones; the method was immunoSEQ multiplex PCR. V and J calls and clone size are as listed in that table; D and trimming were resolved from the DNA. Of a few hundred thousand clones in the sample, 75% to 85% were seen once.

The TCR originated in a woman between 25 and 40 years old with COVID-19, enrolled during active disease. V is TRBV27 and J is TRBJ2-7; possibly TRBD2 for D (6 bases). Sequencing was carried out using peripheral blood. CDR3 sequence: CASPEGSCEQYF. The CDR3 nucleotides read TGTGCCAGCCCGGAGGGCTCCTGCGAGCAGTACTTC.